Below are 30 T cell receptor beta chains sequenced from a single sample in a study of shared clonotypes between healthy human individuals. Here immunoSEQ multiplex PCR was the method, and the copy in TCRdb shows in-frame clones only, minus some. The repertoire has some 470,000 clones, roughly four fifths of them found once; the top ten carry 13%. Sequencing was carried out using PBMCs. The receptors originated from a woman between 40 and 50 years old in good health. Some clones in this sample may be carry-over from other donors' samples.

Only one count was recorded for this clone. The rearrangement joins TRBV11-2 to TRBJ2-1, with TRBD2 as a possible D gene (6 bases). Deletions cut 5 bases from V and 0 bases from J, with 14 bases between. Germline CDR1 reads SGHAT; CDR2 reads FQNNGV. The CDR3 has 16 residues. CDR3 DNA: TGTGCCAGCAGCCCCCTCCACGGGAGCTCCTACAATGAGCAGTTCTTC. As protein: CASSPLHGSSYNEQFF.

This clone was seen repeatedly, ten times or more. The chain has TRBV11-1 and TRBJ2-7; 9 positions agree with TRBD1. Trimming cost V 1 base and J 5 bases; bases outside gene matches: 6. Looked up from germline, CDR1 is SGHAT and CDR2 is FQDESV (reference sequence). The CDR3 is made up of 15 amino acids. CDR3 in amino acids: CASSLGLGTGNEQYF. The CDR3 bases are TGTGCCAGCAGCTTAGGTCTCGGGACAGGGAACGAGCAGTACTTC.

The rearrangement links TRBV28 to TRBJ1-1; D call uncertain. Trimming cost V 0 bases and J 2 bases, with 10 bases left between them. The CDR3 contains 15 residues. CDR1 and CDR2 from the germline V gene are MDHEN and SYDVKM. The CDR3 coding sequence is TGTGCCAGCAGTTTATGGTATCGACACAACACTGAAGCTTTCTTT. Its protein is CASSLWYRHNTEAFF.

CDR3: CASSEGARRNTEAFF. The CDR3 DNA is TGTGCCAGCTCCGAGGGGGCTAGAAGGAACACTGAAGCTTTCTTT. The chain has TRBV18 and TRBJ1-1; 7 bases align to TRBD1. This CDR3 contains 15 residues. Unmatched junction bases numbered 8, after V lost 6 bases and J lost 1 base. Germline V gene data show CDR1 as KGHSH and CDR2 as LQKENI.

This rearrangement joins TRBV7-2 to TRBJ2-5; unclear D gene. This CDR3 contains 13 residues. V shed 3 bases and J shed 1 base, with 6 bases lying between them. The V gene's germline CDR1 is SGHTA and CDR2 FQGNSA. CDR3 nucleotide sequence: TGTGCCAGCAGCTTGGATTTCCAAGAGACCCAGTACTTC. The encoded protein is CASSLDFQETQYF.

The chain combines TRBV19 with TRBJ2-7; D assignment may be TRBD1 or TRBD2 (5 bases each). In germline, CDR1 is LNHDA, CDR2 SQIVND (reference sequence). Trimming cost V 0 bases and J 6 bases, with 15 bases left between them. The CDR3 is made up of 15 amino acids. DNA of the CDR3: TGTGCCAGTAGTATAGATGACGGGGCCCCGGGCGAGCAGTACTTC. Its translation: CASSIDDGAPGEQYF.

The rearrangement links TRBV5-4 to TRBJ2-2, with unresolved D. V shed 0 bases and J shed 6 bases, with 15 bases lying between them. CDR3 length equals 16 residues. CDR1 SGHNT and CDR2 YYREEE come from the germline V gene (reference sequence). The CDR3 region is CASSLGSGLESGELFF. In nucleotides, the CDR3 is TGTGCCAGCAGCTTGGGGTCGGGTTTGGAGTCCGGGGAGCTGTTTTTT.

The J gene is TRBJ2-7, the V gene TRBV7-9, with 10 bases that match TRBD1. With V trimmed by 5 bases and J by 3 bases, 7 bases remained unmatched. The CDR3 totals 15 residues. The germline V gene has CDR1 SEHNR and CDR2 FQNEAQ (reference sequence). CDR3: CASSRYRDRGYEQYF. As DNA, the CDR3 is TGTGCCAGCAGCCGGTACCGGGACAGGGGCTACGAGCAGTACTTC. The variable domain in full, with the rest retrieved from reference TRBV7-9 and TRBJ2-7, is DTGVSQNPRHKITKRGQNVTFRCDPISEHNRLYWYRQTLGQGPEFLTYFQNEAQLEKSRLLSDRFSAERPKGSFSTLEIQRTEQGDSAMYLCASSRYRDRGYEQYFGPGTRLTVT.

As for this clone: The conserved closing phenylalanine or tryptophan is absent in this CDR3, likely reflecting a read error. The chain employs TRBV28 and TRBJ1-2; D unresolved. The CDR3 covers 11 residues. V lost 8 bases and J 4 bases, leaving 8 bases between the germline ends. Germline V gene data show CDR1 as MDHEN and CDR2 as SYDVKM. The CDR3 spells CASETRYGYTS. The CDR3 DNA sequence: TGTGCCAGCGAGACACGCTATGGCTACACCTCC.

As for this clone: The junction does not match germline at one end; this may be a read error. The chain joins TRBV10-1 to TRBJ2-7; D remains ambiguous. In germline, CDR1 is WNHNN, CDR2 SYGVQD (reference sequence). CDR3 size: 14 residues. The CDR3 sequence: CASSESGRSYERYF. DNA for the CDR3: TGCGCCAGCAGTGAGTCCGGTCGCTCCTACGAGCGGTACTTC.

The chain employs TRBV5-1 and TRBJ1-2, with TRBD1 identical over 10 bases. This CDR3 is built from 15 residues. Trimming cost V 3 bases and J 6 bases; bases outside gene matches: 8. From germline, CDR1 is SGHRS and CDR2 YFSETQ. CDR3 protein: CASSWEGQGIHGYTF. The DNA for the CDR3 is TGCGCCAGCAGCTGGGAGGGACAGGGGATCCATGGCTACACCTTC.

The V call is TRBV5-1, the J call TRBJ2-1; 13 nucleotides align to TRBD2. CDR1 and CDR2 from the germline V gene are SGHRS and YFSETQ. The V segment lost 4 bases and the J segment 5 bases; nucleotides outside the gene matches: 3. CDR3 length: 15 amino acids. CDR3 sequence: CASSRGTSGNNEQFF. In DNA, the CDR3 is TGCGCCAGCAGCCGAGGGACTAGCGGGAACAATGAGCAGTTCTTC.

The rearrangement links TRBV5-1 to TRBJ1-2, with D maybe TRBD1 (6 bases). Looked up from germline, CDR1 is SGHRS and CDR2 is YFSETQ. The CDR3 sequence is 17 residues long. V lost 0 bases to trimming and J lost 7 bases, with 22 bases between them. CDR3 sequence: CASSLDPQGSRSSGYTF. CDR3 DNA sequence: TGCGCCAGCAGCTTGGATCCCCAGGGGTCGAGAAGTAGTGGCTACACCTTC.

The rearrangement links TRBV28 to TRBJ1-4, with D possibly matching TRBD1 (5 bases). Germline values: CDR1 MDHEN, CDR2 SYDVKM. CDR3 length: 16 residues. V shed 6 bases and J shed 4 bases, with 18 bases lying between them. DNA for the CDR3: TGTGCCAGCAGCCAATTCAATCTCGGGGGTAATGAAAAACTGTTTTTT. Protein: CASSQFNLGGNEKLFF.

This clone came up once. V is TRBV7-9 and J is TRBJ2-5; D is possibly TRBD2 (6 bases). The CDR3 is 14 amino acids. Per germline, CDR1 SEHNR and CDR2 FQNEAQ (reference sequence). With 3 bases removed from V and 5 bases from J, the gap between germline ends came to 13 bases. CDR3 region: CASSFGSFGETQYF. DNA of the CDR3: TGTGCCAGCAGCTTCGGGAGTTTCGGGGAGACCCAGTACTTC.

The chain has TRBV5-1 and TRBJ2-3; 9 nucleotides agree with TRBD1. Germline loops: CDR1 SGHRS, CDR2 YFSETQ. The CDR3 contains 14 residues. The junction had 3 bases not matched to a gene; V was cut back by 3 bases and J by 4 bases. In DNA form, the CDR3 reads TGCGCCAGCAGCTCCGGGACAGGGCCAGATACGCAGTATTTT. Its translation: CASSSGTGPDTQYF.

This clone was observed a few times. This same CDR3 is encoded by further DNA sequences in the sample. This rearrangement joins TRBV19 to TRBJ2-1; TRBD2 matches at 10 bases. Germline V gene data show CDR1 as LNHDA and CDR2 as SQIVND (reference sequence). Trimming at V came to 4 bases and at J to 8 bases, leaving 5 bases not matched to a gene. The CDR3 has 14 amino acids. CDR3 amino acids: CASSTSGSIDEQFF. CDR3 coding DNA: TGTGCCAGTAGTACTAGCGGGAGTATAGATGAGCAGTTCTTC.

The chain carries TRBV7-9 and TRBJ2-3; 9 nucleotides match TRBD2. V was pared by 1 base and J by 1 base, with 9 bases of the junction left unmatched. The CDR3 runs 18 residues. The germline V gene has CDR1 SEHNR and CDR2 FQNEAQ (reference sequence). The CDR3 region is CASSLGPLGGRGTDTQYF. Here the CDR3 DNA reads TGTGCCAGCAGCTTAGGCCCTCTGGGCGGGAGGGGCACAGATACGCAGTATTTT. Filled out from reference TRBV7-9 and TRBJ2-3, the complete variable domain reads DTGVSQNPRHKITKRGQNVTFRCDPISEHNRLYWYRQTLGQGPEFLTYFQNEAQLEKSRLLSDRFSAERPKGSFSTLEIQRTEQGDSAMYLCASSLGPLGGRGTDTQYFGPGTRLTVL.

The chain combines TRBV9 with TRBJ2-2, with 11 bases matching TRBD2. V was clipped by 0 bases and J by 3 bases; unmatched bases: 4. Germline V CDR1 and CDR2: SGDLS, YYNGEE. This CDR3 region has 17 residues. CDR3 coding DNA: TGTGCCAGCAGCGTAGAACTAGCGGGAGTTTACACCGGGGAGCTGTTTTTT. Amino acids: CASSVELAGVYTGELFF.

This clone appeared a few times. This sequence joins TRBV4-1 and TRBJ1-5, with 11 bases matching TRBD1. The germline CDR1 and CDR2 sequences are MGHRA and YSYEKL. The CDR3 loop spans 15 amino acids. The V segment lost 5 bases and the J segment 4 bases; nucleotides outside the gene matches: 4. The CDR3 sequence: CASSGQGAGNQPQHF. The CDR3 DNA follows: TGCGCCAGCAGCGGACAGGGGGCAGGTAATCAGCCCCAGCATTTT.

The gene calls are TRBV15 and TRBJ2-7; D might be TRBD2 (6 bases). V lost 5 bases, J lost 7 bases, and 12 bases lay in between. CDR3 size: 12 residues. Germline loops: CDR1 LNHNV, CDR2 YYDKDF (reference sequence). The CDR3 sequence: CATSPQGGEQYF. The CDR3 DNA reads as TGTGCCACCAGCCCCCAGGGAGGAGAGCAGTACTTC.

This clone was detected once. This rearrangement joins TRBV28 to TRBJ2-5, with D perhaps assigned TRBD1 or TRBD2 (6 bases each). V lost 2 bases to trimming and J lost 5 bases, with 15 bases between them. Germline CDR1 and CDR2: MDHEN and SYDVKM. CDR3 length equals 15 residues. This CDR3 is CASSLGYGGGETQYF. The DNA for the CDR3 is TGTGCCAGCAGTTTAGGGTACGGGGGCGGCGAGACCCAGTACTTC.

The rearrangement uses TRBV4-1 and TRBJ2-3; 9 nucleotides align to TRBD2. J lost 3 bases, V lost 4 bases, and 8 bases had no gene match. CDR3 size: 16 residues. Germline lookup yields CDR1 MGHRA and CDR2 YSYEKL. The CDR3 loop reads CASSRGAGGPTDTQYF. CDR3 DNA: TGCGCCAGCAGCCGGGGGGCGGGAGGGCCTACAGATACGCAGTATTTT.

As DNA, the CDR3 is TGTGCCAGCAGCCCGGGGCCCAGGGATGAAAAACTGTTTTTT. Protein product: CASSPGPRDEKLFF. This chain joins TRBV7-8 and TRBJ1-4, with D possibly matching TRBD1 (5 bases). CDR1 and CDR2 (germline): SGHVS, FQNEAQ. V lost 5 bases and J lost 6, with 13 bases in between. The CDR3 consists of 14 residues.

The chain uses TRBV19 and TRBJ2-7; weak D call: TRBD2 (6 bases). Germline CDR1 and CDR2: LNHDA and SQIVND (reference sequence). Trimming shortened V by 6 bases and J by 0 bases, and 12 bases separated the two germline ends. There are 14 residues in the CDR3. CDR3 coding DNA: TGTGCCAGTAGCGGCTTCGGGAGCTCCTACGAGCAGTACTTC. Translated, it gives CASSGFGSSYEQYF. Using reference TRBV19 and TRBJ2-7 for the parts outside the CDR3, the full variable domain is DGGITQSPKYLFRKEGQNVTLSCEQNLNHDAMYWYRQDPGQGLRLIYYSQIVNDFQKGDIAEGYSVSREKKESFPLTVTSAQKNPTAFYLCASSGFGSSYEQYFGPGTRLTVT.

J is TRBJ2-3 and V is TRBV27; possible D gene TRBD1, 8 bases. V lost 5 bases, J lost 3 bases, and 12 bases lay in between. Germline CDR1 and CDR2: MNHEY and SMNVEV (reference sequence). This CDR3 is built from 14 residues. Written as DNA, the CDR3 is TGTGCCAGCAGTATACAGGGGGGGACAGATACGCAGTATTTT. Encoded protein: CASSIQGGTDTQYF.

Details on this clone: This clone may be a read error of a much larger clone one base away. Other DNA sequences in the sample encode the same CDR3. The chain has TRBV5-4 and TRBJ1-1; D may be TRBD1 (5 bases). V gave up 2 bases and J gave up 8 bases, with 16 bases separating them. The CDR3 totals 14 residues. Germline V gene sequence: CDR1 SGHNT, CDR2 YYREEE (reference sequence). The CDR3 reads CASSFKIGETEAFF. Written as DNA, the CDR3 is TGTGCCAGCAGCTTCAAAATAGGGGAGACCGAAGCTTTCTTT.

CDR3: CASSPNPDATGELFF. The CDR3 coding sequence is TGTGCCAGCAGCCCCAACCCGGACGCAACCGGGGAGCTGTTTTTT. V usage is TRBV11-1 and J usage is TRBJ2-2; D uncertain. Trimming removed 5 bases from V and 5 bases from J, with 15 bases in between. The CDR3 contains 15 residues. The germline V gene encodes CDR1 SGHAT and CDR2 FQDESV (reference sequence).

The sample holds one count of this clone. The chain combines TRBV19 with TRBJ2-2; perhaps TRBD1 as D (5 bases). Per the germline V gene, CDR1 is LNHDA and CDR2 is SQIVND (reference sequence). Trimming removed 3 bases at V and 1 base at J, with 9 bases between. CDR3 length: 15 residues. CDR3 bases: TGTGCCAGTAGTATGGGTCAGGGGAACACCGGGGAGCTGTTTTTT. Amino acids: CASSMGQGNTGELFF.

V gene TRBV18 combines with J gene TRBJ2-7; 9 nucleotides align to TRBD2. The length of the CDR3 is 15 residues. Losses at the gene ends were 5 bases for V and 0 bases for J; bases not matched to a gene: 5. CDR1 is KGHSH and CDR2 is LQKENI in the germline V gene. CDR3 nucleotide sequence: TGTGCCAGCTCATCCCTTAGCGGGAGCTCCTACGAGCAGTACTTC. This gives the protein CASSSLSGSSYEQYF. The variable domain in full, with the rest retrieved from reference TRBV18 and TRBJ2-7, is NAGVMQNPRHLVRRRGQEARLRCSPMKGHSHVYWYRQLPEEGLKFMVYLQKENIIDESGMPKERFSAEFPKEGPSILRIQQVVRGDSAAYFCASSSLSGSSYEQYFGPGTRLTVT.